This record concerns one T cell receptor beta chain sequence. In the authors' methods: For nucleated cells, counts were estimated from reference gene primer amplification. Data came from immunoSEQ multiplex PCR; TCRdb stores just in-frame clones and leaves some out. The V and J calls and clone size come from that table; D and trimming were worked out from the DNA. This table holds roughly 30,000 clones, roughly 91% found once. The record originates from a study of blood T cell repertoires in COVID-19. Turning to the study itself: Samples came from the United States, Italy and Spain, spanning acute and convalescent COVID-19. PBMCs, B-cell-depleted T cells, or T cells were the source of the cDNA or gDNA that made up the material.

V trimming: 5 bases; J trimming: 6 bases; junction bases outside the gene matches: 1. The CDR3 totals 13 residues. Germline-derived CDR1 and CDR2 are SGHNT and YENEEA. Material: peripheral blood. This receptor was obtained from a human donor in a cohort sampled during active COVID-19. The donor label of this sample is uncertain. The chain uses TRBV11-3 and TRBJ2-2; 9 nucleotides align to TRBD1. Written as DNA, the CDR3 is TGTGCCAGCAGCCGGGACAGGGCCGGGGAGCTGTTTTTT. Its translation: CASSRDRAGELFF.